The clone carrying this T cell receptor (beta chain) was seen only once. This specimen comes from a study of T cell responses to AZD1222 COVID-19 vaccine. The protocol was immunoSEQ multiplex PCR, while the TCRdb copy is restricted to in-frame clones and leaves out a portion. The table includes roughly 150,000 clones, around 90% detected once. Germline CDR1 reads LGHDT; CDR2 reads YNNKEL (reference sequence). J lost 7 bases, V lost 3 bases, and 3 bases had no gene match. The CDR3 length is 14 residues. The receptor was derived from an adult in good health. The rearrangement joins TRBV3-1 (or the pseudogene TRBV3-2) to TRBJ1-6; 7 positions match TRBD1. Specimen: peripheral blood, collected on day 0 of AZD1222 vaccination. This chain's CDR3 is CASSHGQDNSPLHF. For the CDR3, the DNA is TGTGCCAGCAGCCATGGACAGGACAATTCACCCCTCCACTTT.